A selection of T cell receptor beta chains follows, all from one sample in a study of early T cells in non-severe SARS-CoV-2 infection. MiXCR, run by TCRdb on the 5' RACE reads, gives a single entry per CDR3 protein. Of about 100,000 distinct CDR3 sequences in the sample, about an eighth are singletons; the top ten hold about 6.2%. Material for sequencing was whole blood. The receptors come from an adult who was a healthcare worker with PCR-confirmed SARS-CoV-2 infection or an uninfected control (not recorded which). Both conserved end residues are part of each CDR3. A D gene is named only where the DNA matches it firmly. Only part of the rows carry a size: once, few, many, or a class if the clone is expanded.

-	few	TRBV12-3/TRBV12-4	TRBJ2-1	TGTGCCAGCACCCCGGGGCGGAACACCAATGAGCAGTTCTTC	CASTPGRNTNEQFF
-	-	TRBV28	TRBJ1-2	TGTGCCAGCAGTTCCCTGGGTCTTGGCTACACCTTC	CASSSLGLGYTF
-	-	TRBV20-1	TRBJ2-7	TGCAGTGCTCGCCCGGGACCCCCCTACGAGCAGTACTTC	CSARPGPPYEQYF
-	few	TRBV7-2	TRBJ2-5	TGTGCCAGCAGCTTAAAGATAACAGGGACTGTAGGGCAAGAGACCCAGTACTTC	CASSLKITGTVGQETQYF
-	few	TRBV20-1	TRBJ2-1	TGCAGTGCTAGTCCTAGTTTCCATGAGCAGTTCTTC	CSASPSFHEQFF
TRBD1	few	TRBV20-1	TRBJ2-6	TGCAGTGCTAGAGACGGACAGGGGGGCACTTCTGGGGCCAACGTCCTGACTTTC	CSARDGQGGTSGANVLTF
TRBD1	many	TRBV6-5	TRBJ2-7	TGTGCCAGCACTCCCGGACAGGGCTACGAGCAGTACTTC	CASTPGQGYEQYF
-	many	TRBV7-2	TRBJ2-7	TGTGCCAGCAGCTTAGCAAGCATCCTCGGCGAGCAGTACTTC	CASSLASILGEQYF
-	-	TRBV28	TRBJ2-7	TGTGCCAGCGGGAGTTTTGCCTACGAGCAGTACTTC	CASGSFAYEQYF
TRBD1	many	TRBV20-1	TRBJ1-5	TGCAGTGCTGAGGATTTGGGGGTCCAGGGGGCGAAGCCCCAGCATTTT	CSAEDLGVQGAKPQHF
-	few	TRBV7-2	TRBJ2-1	TGTGCCAGCAGCAATGGGGGGTACAATGAGCAGTTCTTC	CASSNGGYNEQFF
TRBD2	many	TRBV6-4	TRBJ2-3	TGTGCCAGCAGTGACGGAGGGACTAGCGGGGCTACAGATACGCAGTATTTT	CASSDGGTSGATDTQYF
-	few	TRBV29-1	TRBJ2-1	TGCAGCGCAGGTAGGACCTACAATGAGCAGTTCTTC	CSAGRTYNEQFF
-	many	TRBV28	TRBJ2-7	TGTGCCAGCAGTTTAGGAGTTTACGAGCAGTACTTC	CASSLGVYEQYF
-	-	TRBV3-1	TRBJ1-5	TGTGCCAGCAGTCGCGGGACGAGCAATCAGCCCCAGCATTTT	CASSRGTSNQPQHF
-	many	TRBV7-9	TRBJ1-1	TGTGCCAGCAGCTTCGACCTTGAAGCTTTCTTT	CASSFDLEAFF
-	many	TRBV9	TRBJ2-2	TGTGCCAGCAGCGTAGAGTGGGCGACCGGGGAGCTGTTTTTT	CASSVEWATGELFF
-	once	TRBV7-9	TRBJ2-5	TGTGCCAGCAGCTCGTACTTTGCTGAGACCCAGTACTTC	CASSSYFAETQYF
TRBD1	-	TRBV2	TRBJ2-3	TGTGCCAGCAGTGAAGCGGGACAGGGCACAGATACGCAGTATTTT	CASSEAGQGTDTQYF
TRBD1	few	TRBV11-2	TRBJ2-7	TGTGCCAGCAGCCCAATTTCCCGACAGGGCAACTACGAGCAGTACTTC	CASSPISRQGNYEQYF
-	-	TRBV4-2	TRBJ2-7	TGTGCCAGCAGCCAGGGACACGACGGGAGTTACGAGCAGTACTTC	CASSQGHDGSYEQYF
-	-	TRBV2	TRBJ1-6	TGTGCCAGCAGTGAGAATAAAGCAGAGGATTCACCCCTCCACTTT	CASSENKAEDSPLHF
TRBD2	few	TRBV7-9	TRBJ2-1	TGTGCCAGCAGCTCGCCCGGGACTAGCCTCATACAGTTCTTC	CASSSPGTSLIQFF
TRBD1	many	TRBV7-8	TRBJ2-7	TGTGCCAGCAGCAAGGACAGGGTGGCCGAGCAGTACTTC	CASSKDRVAEQYF
TRBD2	few	TRBV9	TRBJ2-1	TGTGCCAGCAGCGTAGCGACTAGCGGGAGTAGGTATGAGCAGTTCTTC	CASSVATSGSRYEQFF
TRBD1	many	TRBV10-3	TRBJ1-4	TGTGCCATCAGGCCCGGGACAGGGTCAGGAACTAATGAAAAACTGTTTTTT	CAIRPGTGSGTNEKLFF
TRBD1	medium-sized	TRBV7-2	TRBJ1-6	TGTGCCAGCAGCCAGGTCACAGGGGGATTGTCACCCCTCCACTTT	CASSQVTGGLSPLHF
-	-	TRBV12-3/TRBV12-4	TRBJ2-7	TGTGCCAGCACAGTAGGACGGACCTACGAGCAGTACTTC	CASTVGRTYEQYF
-	-	TRBV6-2/TRBV6-3	TRBJ2-7	TGTGCCAGCAGGGCGGTAGGGTACTACGAGCAGTACTTC	CASRAVGYYEQYF
-	-	TRBV21-1	TRBJ2-3	TGTGCCAGCAGCCCCCCCGCTACGCAGTATTTT	CASSPPATQYF
-	many	TRBV3-1	TRBJ2-5	TGTGCCAGCAGCCAGATGGACGGAGAGACCCAGTACTTC	CASSQMDGETQYF
-	few	TRBV7-2	TRBJ1-1	TGTGCCAGCAGCTTAGTTCAGGGATTTGACACTGAAGCTTTCTTT	CASSLVQGFDTEAFF
TRBD2	many	TRBV11-3	TRBJ2-3	TGTGCCAGCAGCTTGGGAGGGGACACAGATACGCAGTATTTT	CASSLGGDTDTQYF
-	few	TRBV3-1	TRBJ2-5	TGTGCCAGCAGCCCAGTCGTAGCCGAACCAAAAGAGACCCAGTACTTC	CASSPVVAEPKETQYF
-	-	TRBV4-1	TRBJ2-5	TGCGCCAGCAGCCCCCGTCGAGAGTCCGGAAAAGAGACCCAGTACTTC	CASSPRRESGKETQYF
-	few	TRBV28	TRBJ1-1	TGTGCCAGCAGTTTAAGGTGGCGGCGAGTCGGGAGCACTGAAGCTTTCTTT	CASSLRWRRVGSTEAFF
-	-	TRBV6-5	TRBJ2-1	TGTGCCAGCAGGGAGGAGGGCCGAAATGAGCAGTTCTTC	CASREEGRNEQFF
TRBD2	many	TRBV5-1	TRBJ2-7	TGCGCCAGCAGCAGCCGACTAGCGGGAGGGTCAGAAGAGCAGTACTTC	CASSSRLAGGSEEQYF
-	-	TRBV20-1	TRBJ2-2	TGCAGTGCTAGCGGCGGGATTGGCACCGGGGAGCTGTTTTTT	CSASGGIGTGELFF
-	many	TRBV13	TRBJ2-7	TGTGCCAGCAGCTTAGGCGGGGGCGCCTACGAGCAGTACTTC	CASSLGGGAYEQYF
TRBD1	few	TRBV11-2	TRBJ2-7	TGTGCCAGCAGCCGTCTCCCGGGACAGGGTAGGGGAGAGCAGTACTTC	CASSRLPGQGRGEQYF
-	once	TRBV5-1	TRBJ1-3	TGCGCCAGCAGGGATACTGGAAACACCATATATTTT	CASRDTGNTIYF
-	medium-sized	TRBV3-1	TRBJ1-1	TGTGCCAGCAGCCCCCACAGGACGGAGGGCACTGAAGCTTTCTTT	CASSPHRTEGTEAFF
TRBD2	-	TRBV7-6	TRBJ2-7	TGTGCCAGCAGCTTAGGGGTAGCGGGAGAGCAGTACTTC	CASSLGVAGEQYF
-	-	TRBV28	TRBJ2-7	TGTGCCACCTCCTCTCGGAGGGCCCCGTTTAACTACGAGCAGTACTTC	CATSSRRAPFNYEQYF
TRBD2	-	TRBV20-1	TRBJ2-4	TGCAGTGCTAGACATTACGGGGGAGGGCCAAAAAAAAACATTCAGTACTTC	CSARHYGGGPKKNIQYF
TRBD1	many	TRBV28	TRBJ2-7	TGTGCCAGCAGTTGGACTCGATTGGACAGGCTAATGGACGAGCAGTACTTC	CASSWTRLDRLMDEQYF
TRBD2	-	TRBV11-2	TRBJ2-1	TGTGCCAGCAGCCCGGGACTAGCGGAACCCGCGGAGCAGTTCTTC	CASSPGLAEPAEQFF
-	-	TRBV7-8	TRBJ1-5	TGTGTCAGCAGCTTAGGACAGAGTAGCAATCAGCCCCAGCATTTT	CVSSLGQSSNQPQHF
-	many	TRBV7-9	TRBJ2-7	TGTGCCAGCAGCTTAAGTACCGAGCAGTACTTC	CASSLSTEQYF
-	few	TRBV5-1	TRBJ2-4	TGCGCCAGCAGCTTGGATGTCGGCGTAGCCAAAAACATTCAGTACTTC	CASSLDVGVAKNIQYF
-	few	TRBV7-3	TRBJ2-5	TGTGCCAGCAGTATTTCCGGGATGGAGACCCAGTACTTC	CASSISGMETQYF
-	-	TRBV20-1	TRBJ1-5	TGCAGTGCTAAGGCCCCGGGGCAGCCCCAGCATTTT	CSAKAPGQPQHF
TRBD1	-	TRBV10-2	TRBJ2-1	TGCGCCAGCGAGGTCCGGGACAGCAATGAGCAGTTCTTC	CASEVRDSNEQFF
TRBD1	few	TRBV20-1	TRBJ2-5	TGCAGTGCAAGGGACAGACAAGAGACCCAGTACTTC	CSARDRQETQYF
-	-	TRBV20-1	TRBJ2-2	TGCAGTGCTTATTACAACGGACAGAACACCGGGGAGCTGTTTTTT	CSAYYNGQNTGELFF
-	few	TRBV12-3/TRBV12-4	TRBJ1-1	TGTGCCAGCAGTGTCATGAACACTGAAGCTTTCTTT	CASSVMNTEAFF